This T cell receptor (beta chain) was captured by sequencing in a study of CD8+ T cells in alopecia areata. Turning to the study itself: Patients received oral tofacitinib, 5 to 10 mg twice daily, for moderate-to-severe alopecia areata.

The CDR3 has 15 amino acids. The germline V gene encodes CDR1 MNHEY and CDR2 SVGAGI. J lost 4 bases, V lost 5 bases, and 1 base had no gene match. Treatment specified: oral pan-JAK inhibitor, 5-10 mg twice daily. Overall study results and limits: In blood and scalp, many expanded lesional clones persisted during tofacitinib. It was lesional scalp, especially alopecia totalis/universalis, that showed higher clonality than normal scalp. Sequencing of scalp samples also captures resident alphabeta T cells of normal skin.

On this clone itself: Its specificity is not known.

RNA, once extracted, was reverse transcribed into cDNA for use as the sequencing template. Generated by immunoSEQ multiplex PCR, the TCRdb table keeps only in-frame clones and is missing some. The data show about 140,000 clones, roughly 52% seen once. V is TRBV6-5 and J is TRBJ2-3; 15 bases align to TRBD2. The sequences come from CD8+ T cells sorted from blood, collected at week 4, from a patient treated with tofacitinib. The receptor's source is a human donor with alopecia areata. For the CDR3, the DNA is TGTGCCAGCAGTGGACTAGCGGGGGGGCCAGATACGCAGTATTTT. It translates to CASSGLAGGPDTQYF.